Sequencing of this T cell receptor (beta chain) was carried out in a study of immune evolution from preneoplasia to lung adenocarcinoma. Germline V gives CDR1 LGHNA, CDR2 YNFKEQ. V lost 4 bases and J lost 7, with 13 bases in between. The CDR3 covers 14 residues. Data came from immunoSEQ multiplex PCR; TCRdb stores just in-frame clones and leaves some out. Of fewer than 50,000 clones in the sample, around 85% were seen once. Between the mid-2010s and the late 2010s, patients underwent resection in Japan or China. This clone was counted only a few times. Its antigen is not known. Overall study findings and caveats: KRAS-mutant nodules had the highest T cell clonality. Top clone share appeared to fall from AAH through AIS, MIA, adenocarcinoma. Clonality was highest in normal lung, lower in later-stage lesions apparently.

This sequence joins TRBV4-2 and TRBJ2-2; tentative D call: TRBD2 (5 bases). The specimen sequenced was FFPE invasive lung adenocarcinoma tissue. The sequence was collected from a person in their sixties or seventies with lung adenocarcinoma. The CDR3 loop is CASSRTDRGGELFF. For the CDR3, the DNA is TGTGCCAGCAGCCGGACGGACCGGGGCGGGGAGCTGTTTTTT.